The 27 T cell receptor beta chains below come from one sample, sequenced in a study of blood T cell repertoires in COVID-19. Produced via immunoSEQ multiplex PCR; TCRdb's table is partial and in-frame only. The data contain over 350,000 clones, roughly 91% of them seen just once; the ten biggest clones take up about 4.3%. Sequenced: peripheral blood. Every receptor here comes from a woman under 40 with acute or convalescent COVID-19.

In this sample, this clone turned up a few times. V usage is TRBV4-1 and J usage is TRBJ2-2, with D tentatively TRBD1 (5 bases). V was trimmed by 2 bases and J by 2 bases, leaving 9 bases between them. Per germline, CDR1 MGHRA and CDR2 YSYEKL. The CDR3 covers 15 residues. Here the CDR3 DNA reads TGCGCCAGCAGCCAAATGACAGTAAACACCGGGGAGCTGTTTTTT. This codes for CASSQMTVNTGELFF.

The chain has TRBV10-3 and TRBJ2-1, with D perhaps matching TRBD2 (6 bases). Trimming removed 2 bases from V and 8 bases from J, with 19 bases in between. Looked up from germline, CDR1 is ENHRY and CDR2 is SYGVKD. This CDR3 is built from 16 residues. CDR3 bases: TGTGCCATCAGTGAGATCGGGGCGGGATGGGACGATGAGCAGTTCTTC. It is translated as CAISEIGAGWDDEQFF.

J is TRBJ2-3 and V is TRBV5-6, with D possibly TRBD2 on 6 matching bases. This CDR3 has 14 amino acids. Per the germline V gene, CDR1 is SGHDT and CDR2 is YYEEEE. V gave up 6 bases and J gave up 4 bases, with 15 bases separating them. The DNA for the CDR3 is TGTGCCAGCATGGGGAGGCCGGACCCAGATACGCAGTATTTT. This codes for CASMGRPDPDTQYF.

The V and J genes are TRBV6-5 and TRBJ1-1; the D gene is possibly TRBD1 (6 bases). This CDR3 has 13 residues. Trimming took 7 bases from V and 1 from J, leaving 10 bases between them. Germline V lookup: CDR1 MNHEY, CDR2 SVGAGI. The CDR3 spells CASTRGANTEAFF. In DNA, the CDR3 is TGTGCCAGCACCCGGGGGGCGAACACTGAAGCTTTCTTT.

This clone was detected only a few times. The gene calls are TRBV5-1 and TRBJ1-1; 8 positions match TRBD1. The junction had 6 bases not matched to a gene; V was cut back by 4 bases and J by 1 base. The CDR3 loop spans 15 amino acids. CDR1 is SGHRS, CDR2 YFSETQ, per germline. CDR3 loop: CASSPQGGPNTEAFF. In DNA form, the CDR3 reads TGCGCCAGCAGCCCACAGGGGGGCCCGAACACTGAAGCTTTCTTT.

The rearrangement joins TRBV20-1 to TRBJ2-5, with unresolved D. This CDR3 region has 11 residues. V lost 3 bases to trimming and J lost 7 bases, with 9 bases between them. Per the germline V gene, CDR1 is DFQATT and CDR2 is SNEGSKA (reference sequence). The CDR3 sequence: CSASPSGTQYF. CDR3 DNA: TGCAGTGCTAGCCCGAGTGGGACCCAGTACTTC.

J is TRBJ2-2 and V is TRBV15; 7 bases are a match to TRBD1. The junction had 10 bases not matched to a gene; V was cut back by 3 bases and J by 6 bases. The CDR3 length is 16 residues. CDR1 and CDR2 (germline): LNHNV, YYDKDF (reference sequence). The CDR3 sequence is CATSSKQGPKAGELFF. The CDR3 DNA reads TGTGCCACCAGCAGCAAACAGGGGCCGAAAGCCGGGGAGCTGTTTTTT.

This clone was found a few times. This chain connects TRBV4-2 to TRBJ1-2; 9 nucleotides match TRBD1. The V gene end was trimmed by 1 base and the J gene end by 7 bases; junction bases not matched to a gene: 4. The V gene's germline CDR1 is LGHNA and CDR2 YNFKEQ. The CDR3 spans 14 residues. CDR3 nucleotide sequence: TGTGCCAGCAGCCAAGGTCGACAGGGGGTTGGCTACACCTTC. The encoded protein is CASSQGRQGVGYTF.

The rearrangement joins TRBV27 to TRBJ2-1; 7 bases align to TRBD1. Germline trimming cut 2 bases from V and 9 bases from J; bases unmatched to any gene: 1. Germline V gene lookup returns CDR1 MNHEY and CDR2 SMNVEV (reference sequence). This CDR3 region has 12 residues. Here the CDR3 reads CASSLRDSEQFF. CDR3 DNA: TGTGCCAGCAGTTTAAGGGACAGTGAGCAGTTCTTC.

On this clone: The same CDR3 is also encoded by other DNA sequences in this sample. V is TRBV9 and J is TRBJ2-3, with TRBD2 matching over 8 bases. The CDR3 contains 15 residues. V was pared by 3 bases and J by 0 bases, with 3 bases of the junction left unmatched. The germline CDR1 and CDR2 sequences are SGDLS and YYNGEE. CDR3 loop: CASSASGGSTDTQYF. CDR3 in DNA: TGTGCCAGCAGCGCAAGCGGGGGAAGCACAGATACGCAGTATTTT.

The V call is TRBV19, the J call TRBJ1-2; the D is unclear. V dropped 6 bases and J dropped 3 bases, with 11 bases sitting between them. Per germline, CDR1 LNHDA and CDR2 SQIVND (reference sequence). This CDR3 has 13 residues. The CDR3 protein is CASRREADYGYTF. CDR3 sequence (DNA): TGTGCCAGTAGGAGAGAGGCCGACTATGGCTACACCTTC.

V and J are TRBV2 and TRBJ2-1; 9 bases match TRBD2. The CDR3 loop spans 15 amino acids. CDR1 SNHLY and CDR2 FYNNEI come from the germline V gene. J lost 7 bases, V lost 4 bases, and 8 bases had no gene match. CDR3 protein: CASSVGGGGSNEQFF. The DNA of the CDR3 is TGTGCCAGCAGTGTGGGCGGGGGGGGCTCTAATGAGCAGTTCTTC.

This clone has a single count. This sequence joins TRBV7-3 and TRBJ2-3; 10 bases are a match to TRBD2. CDR3 length: 17 amino acids. V lost 4 bases, J lost 2 bases, and 9 bases stayed unmatched. CDR1 is SGHTA and CDR2 is FQGTGA in the germline V gene. CDR3 nucleotide sequence: TGTGCCAGCAGCTCCGCCGGACTAGCGGAGCCCACAGATACGCAGTATTTT. Protein sequence: CASSSAGLAEPTDTQYF.

The J gene is TRBJ2-5, the V gene TRBV7-9, with 10 nucleotides matching TRBD2. The V gene end was trimmed by 5 bases and the J gene end by 1 base; junction bases not matched to a gene: 7. CDR3 length: 16 amino acids. Per the germline V gene, CDR1 is SEHNR and CDR2 is FQNEAQ (reference sequence). CDR3 nucleotide sequence: TGTGCCAGCAGCCTTACTAGCGGGGCCATCCAAGAGACCCAGTACTTC. As protein: CASSLTSGAIQETQYF. The full variable domain, with the rest looked up from reference TRBV7-9 and TRBJ2-5, is DTGVSQNPRHKITKRGQNVTFRCDPISEHNRLYWYRQTLGQGPEFLTYFQNEAQLEKSRLLSDRFSAERPKGSFSTLEIQRTEQGDSAMYLCASSLTSGAIQETQYFGPGTRLLVL.

This rearrangement joins TRBV12-3 or TRBV12-4 to TRBJ1-1; D uncertain. V was clipped by 3 bases and J by 4 bases, with 9 bases between them. The CDR3 consists of 13 residues. DNA for the CDR3: TGTGCCAGCAGTTTGAGTGAGGGCACTGAAGCTTTCTTT. It codes for CASSLSEGTEAFF.

The rearrangement links TRBV5-6 to TRBJ1-2; TRBD1 matches at 9 bases. The germline V gene encodes CDR1 SGHDT and CDR2 YYEEEE. J gave up 4 bases and V 1 base, and 8 bases lay outside the gene matches. The CDR3 loop spans 16 amino acids. DNA for the CDR3: TGTGCCAGCAGCTTGCCCGTCGGGACAGGGACCTATGGCTACACCTTC. Its translation is CASSLPVGTGTYGYTF.

This chain joins TRBV28 and TRBJ1-2; 7 bases align to TRBD1. V was pared by 6 bases and J by 2 bases, with 9 bases of the junction left unmatched. CDR3 size: 15 residues. Germline CDR1 and CDR2: MDHEN and SYDVKM. The CDR3 bases are TGTGCCAGCAGGTCACCGGGACAGATAAACTATGGCTACACCTTC. It translates to CASRSPGQINYGYTF.

The CDR3 sequence: CASSQVWRDTEAFF. In nucleotides, the CDR3 is TGCGCCAGCAGCCAAGTTTGGAGGGACACTGAAGCTTTCTTT. The chain combines TRBV4-1 with TRBJ1-1; D unresolved. The CDR3 sequence is 14 residues long. Trimming cost V 1 base and J 3 bases, with 9 bases left between them. Germline V lookup: CDR1 MGHRA, CDR2 YSYEKL.

This clone has just a few counts. This same CDR3 is encoded by further DNA sequences in the sample. The rearrangement links TRBV2 to TRBJ1-3, with TRBD1 identical over 7 bases. The CDR3 spans 15 residues. V shed 4 bases, J shed 4 bases, and the junction held 7 bases outside the gene matches. Germline CDR1 reads SNHLY; CDR2 reads FYNNEI. The CDR3 sequence is CASSGVRGQGNTIYF. The CDR3 DNA is TGTGCCAGCAGTGGAGTGAGGGGGCAGGGAAACACCATATATTTT.

The rearrangement links TRBV7-9 to TRBJ2-5; D gene uncertain. The CDR3 consists of 14 residues. Trimming stripped 4 bases from V and 5 bases from J, with 14 bases between. Germline CDR1 reads SEHNR; CDR2 reads FQNEAQ (reference sequence). The CDR3 spells CASSSLDPGETQYF. Written as DNA, the CDR3 is TGTGCCAGCAGCTCATTAGACCCCGGGGAGACCCAGTACTTC.

This chain uses TRBV6-5 with TRBJ1-2; 7 bases map to TRBD1. Trimming removed 5 bases from V and 7 bases from J; junction bases left unmatched: 7. CDR1 is MNHEY and CDR2 is SVGAGI in the germline V gene. This CDR3 is built from 13 residues. CDR3 nucleotide sequence: TGTGCCAGCAGTACCAACAGGGGAAGTGGCTACACCTTC. It yields the protein CASSTNRGSGYTF.

This clone was picked up many times. The chain combines TRBV24-1 with TRBJ2-1; TRBD2 matches 7 bases. Per the germline V gene, CDR1 is KGHDR and CDR2 is SFDVKD. CDR3 length equals 17 residues. J gave up 5 bases and V 2 bases, and 11 bases lay outside the gene matches. The CDR3 region is CATSDSIAGLIDNEQFF. The CDR3 DNA is TGTGCCACCAGTGATTCCATAGCGGGTCTAATCGACAATGAGCAGTTCTTC.

The chain has TRBV19 and TRBJ1-1, with a possible D match to TRBD1 (6 bases). With 6 bases removed from V and 2 bases from J, the gap between germline ends came to 13 bases. CDR1 is LNHDA, CDR2 SQIVND, per germline (reference sequence). The CDR3 extends over 14 amino acids. The CDR3 DNA reads as TGTGCCAGTAGAATGGGGACATTCAACACTGAAGCTTTCTTT. Residues: CASRMGTFNTEAFF.

This clone occurred once. The V gene is TRBV2, the J gene TRBJ2-1; 11 bases are a match to TRBD1. V trimming: 6 bases; J trimming: 8 bases; junction bases outside the gene matches: 6. CDR3 size: 14 residues. Germline lookup yields CDR1 SNHLY and CDR2 FYNNEI. CDR3 DNA sequence: TGTGCCAGCAGCGTGGACAGGGGGCCTGATGAGCAGTTCTTC. It yields the protein CASSVDRGPDEQFF.

The rearrangement links TRBV11-2 to TRBJ2-1; D remains ambiguous. From germline, CDR1 is SGHAT and CDR2 FQNNGV. There are 12 residues in the CDR3. V dropped 5 bases and J dropped 9 bases, with 11 bases sitting between them. For the CDR3, the DNA is TGTGCCAGCAGCGGAACTATTCGTGAGCAGTTCTTC. This codes for CASSGTIREQFF. The full variable domain, rest sourced from reference TRBV11-2 and TRBJ2-1, is EAGVAQSPRYKIIEKRQSVAFWCNPISGHATLYWYQQILGQGPKLLIQFQNNGVVDDSQLPKDRFSAERLKGVDSTLKIQPAKLEDSAVYLCASSGTIREQFFGPGTRLTVL.

The J gene is TRBJ2-1, the V gene TRBV24-1; TRBD2 aligns across 7 bases. The CDR3 is 16 amino acids. The J segment lost 7 bases and the V segment lost 3 bases, leaving 11 bases of the junction unmatched. Germline V gene data show CDR1 as KGHDR and CDR2 as SFDVKD. Here the CDR3 DNA reads TGTGCCACCAGTGATCAGACGGGGGAGGGGAGGAATGAGCAGTTCTTC. This codes for CATSDQTGEGRNEQFF.

The J gene is TRBJ2-5, the V gene TRBV9; 8 positions match TRBD2. V trimming: 3 bases; J trimming: 1 base; junction bases outside the gene matches: 11. CDR3 length: 17 residues. Per the germline V gene, CDR1 is SGDLS and CDR2 is YYNGEE. This chain's CDR3 is CASSGPSLGGAQETQYF. The CDR3 DNA follows: TGTGCCAGCAGCGGACCCTCTCTCGGGGGGGCCCAAGAGACCCAGTACTTC.